These 28 T cell receptor beta chains were all obtained from the same sample, sequenced in a study of blood T cells in healthy people across ages. The use of a sample-barcoded 5' primer and a J-beta primer mix characterized a second PCR of roughly 6 to 11 cycles. TCRdb passed the 5' RACE reads through MiXCR, listing each CDR3 protein once. The table has over a million distinct CDR3 sequences, about 23% seen once. This sample also appeared in a second study, on T cells of mothers and their children.

The sample comprised blood. These receptors were obtained from a girl aged 2-9 years in good health.

The rearrangement uses TRBV20-1 and TRBJ2-5; 8 nucleotides align to TRBD2. The DNA matches TRBJ2-1 better at its end, which makes the J call doubtful. Germline CDR1 and CDR2: DFQATT and SNEGSKA (reference sequence). The CDR3 contains 13 residues. CDR3 nucleotide sequence: TGCAGTGTATCGGGAGGGGTACGGGATGAGCAGTTCTTC. This codes for CSVSGGVRDEQFF.

CDR3 amino acids: CASSQDGGTGPYEQYF. The CDR3 coding sequence is TGTGCCAGCAGCCAAGATGGCGGGACAGGGCCCTACGAGCAGTACTTC. The chain carries TRBV4-2 and TRBJ2-5; TRBD1 agrees at 9 bases. The J call may not be correct, given that the DNA end is closer to TRBJ2-7. CDR3 length: 16 residues. Germline values: CDR1 LGHNA, CDR2 YNFKEQ.

This clonotype was counted only a few times. This chain uses TRBV18 with TRBJ2-1; 7 positions agree with TRBD1. The tail of the sequence fits TRBJ2-5 better, so the J call may be wrong. Per the germline V gene, CDR1 is KGHSH and CDR2 is LQKENI. The CDR3 is 13 amino acids. This CDR3 is CASYTGTEETQYF. The CDR3, as DNA: TGTGCCAGCTACACCGGGACAGAAGAGACCCAGTACTTC.

In its sample, this clonotype was seen many times. V and J are TRBV5-5 and TRBJ2-7; D gene unclear. CDR3 length: 15 residues. V lost 0 bases and J lost 0, with 10 bases in between. Germline CDR1 reads SGHKS; CDR2 reads YYEKEE (reference sequence). CDR3 sequence (DNA): TGTGCCAGCAGCTTGGATGGCTCGAGCTCCTACGAGCAGTACTTC. Its translation: CASSLDGSSSYEQYF.

The genes are TRBV11-2 and TRBJ1-5, with TRBD1 matching over 8 bases. CDR3 size: 16 residues. CDR1 SGHAT and CDR2 FQNNGV come from the germline V gene. V lost 1 base, J lost 8 bases, and 10 bases stayed unmatched. CDR3 DNA sequence: TGTGCCAGCAGCTTAGGGACAGGGCCGTTGGAGGAGCCCCAGCATTTT. Amino acids: CASSLGTGPLEEPQHF.

This rearrangement joins TRBV15 to TRBJ2-1; 14 bases fit TRBD2. Trimming cost V 5 bases and J 8 bases; bases outside gene matches: 11. Per the germline V gene, CDR1 is LNHNV and CDR2 is YYDKDF (reference sequence). This CDR3 is 17 amino acids long. The CDR3 bases are TGTGCCACCAGCGGACTAGCGGGGGGAAGGATACCGGATGAGCAGTTCTTC. The encoded protein is CATSGLAGGRIPDEQFF.

V and J are TRBV20-1 and TRBJ2-5; D remains ambiguous. CDR3 length: 12 amino acids. V lost 4 bases to trimming and J lost 5 bases, with 11 bases between them. Germline values: CDR1 DFQATT, CDR2 SNEGSKA (reference sequence). The CDR3 protein is CSAKQLWETQYF. In nucleotides, the CDR3 is TGCAGTGCTAAACAACTCTGGGAGACCCAGTACTTC.

This clonotype was counted between two and nine times. The V call is TRBV9, the J call TRBJ1-4; D gene uncertain. Germline assignment: CDR1 SGDLS and CDR2 YYNGEE. The CDR3 is made up of 15 amino acids. The germline V and J ends were trimmed by 2 bases and 1 base, with 9 bases remaining between them. This CDR3 reads CASSVTTGTNEKLFF. The DNA for the CDR3 is TGTGCCAGCAGCGTTACAACGGGAACTAATGAAAAACTGTTTTTT.

The gene calls are TRBV19 and TRBJ2-1, with 10 bases fitting TRBD2. Per the germline V gene, CDR1 is LNHDA and CDR2 is SQIVND (reference sequence). After removal of 1 base from V and 3 bases from J, the junction contained 0 bases not matched to a gene. The CDR3 contains 15 residues. CDR3 sequence reads: CASSIGLAGYNEQFF. CDR3 nucleotides: TGTGCCAGTAGTATAGGACTAGCGGGCTACAATGAGCAGTTCTTC.

The genes are TRBV20-1 and TRBJ1-3; D gene uncertain. The V and J ends lost 6 bases and 0 bases respectively, with 9 bases between them. Germline CDR1 and CDR2: DFQATT and SNEGSKA (reference sequence). The CDR3 has 13 amino acids. The CDR3 nucleotides read TGCAGTGCGGGCAGGCCCTCTGGAAACACCATATATTTT. This translates into CSAGRPSGNTIYF.

This chain connects TRBV7-2 to TRBJ2-7; 7 bases map to TRBD1. The V segment lost 5 bases and the J segment 4 bases; nucleotides outside the gene matches: 8. This CDR3 comprises 14 residues. CDR1 and CDR2 from the germline V gene are SGHTA and FQGNSA. CDR3 sequence reads: CASSPSDRIYEQYF. The CDR3 region has the DNA TGTGCCAGCAGCCCGTCGGACAGGATTTACGAGCAGTACTTC. Filled out from reference TRBV7-2 and TRBJ2-7, the complete variable domain reads GAGVSQSPSNKVTEKGKDVELRCDPISGHTALYWYRQSLGQGLEFLIYFQGNSAPDKSGLPSDRFSAERTGGSVSTLTIQRTQQEDSAVYLCASSPSDRIYEQYFGPGTRLTVT.

This clonotype appeared many times. The V call is TRBV6-1, the J call TRBJ2-5; TRBD2 is a possible D gene (6 bases). The CDR3 contains 15 residues. The ends were cut back, 6 bases at V and 5 bases at J, with 19 bases in the middle. The germline V gene has CDR1 MNHNS and CDR2 SASEGT. DNA of the CDR3: TGTGCCAGCAGCTTAACCAGGGCGGGGATGGAGACCCAGTACTTC. Its translation is CASSLTRAGMETQYF.

J is TRBJ1-2 and V is TRBV27; 9 positions match TRBD1. CDR3 length: 13 residues. Germline V gene data show CDR1 as MNHEY and CDR2 as SMNVEV (reference sequence). V was pared by 6 bases and J by 4 bases, with 3 bases of the junction left unmatched. CDR3 coding DNA: TGTGCCAGCAGGGACAGGGGACTCTATGGCTACACCTTC. This codes for CASRDRGLYGYTF.

This clonotype was recorded a few times. The genes are TRBV27 and TRBJ2-3; a possible D gene is TRBD2 (7 bases). The V and J ends lost 6 bases and 1 base respectively, with 14 bases between them. The CDR3 length is 15 residues. Germline V lookup: CDR1 MNHEY, CDR2 SMNVEV (reference sequence). The CDR3 here is CASRPLGGRTDTQYF. The CDR3 DNA reads as TGTGCCAGCAGACCTTTGGGGGGGCGCACAGATACGCAGTATTTT.

V usage is TRBV14 and J usage is TRBJ1-6; TRBD1 matches at 7 bases. The CDR3 runs to 15 residues. CDR1 is SGHDN and CDR2 is FVKESK in the germline V gene. The junction had 5 bases not matched to a gene; V was cut back by 2 bases and J by 7 bases. In DNA form, the CDR3 reads TGTGCCAGCAGCCAAACCCGGACAGGAAATTCACCCCTCCACTTT. This sequence encodes CASSQTRTGNSPLHF.

The chain carries TRBV5-1 and TRBJ2-3; D gene ambiguous. The germline V gene has CDR1 SGHRS and CDR2 YFSETQ. CDR3 size: 11 residues. The germline V and J ends were trimmed by 5 bases and 6 bases, with 7 bases remaining between them. The CDR3 is CASRGLDTQYF. Written as DNA, the CDR3 is TGCGCCAGCAGAGGCTTGGATACGCAGTATTTT.

This clonotype was seen only a few times. The J gene is TRBJ2-2, the V gene TRBV4-2; D possibly uses TRBD1 or TRBD2 (6 bases each). Between the trimmed V and J ends, which lost 4 bases and 6 bases, there was a span of 15 bases. This CDR3 comprises 15 residues. CDR1 is LGHNA, CDR2 YNFKEQ, per germline. The CDR3 DNA is TGTGCCAGCAGCCTATCCGGGGGCACGGCCGGGGAGCTGTTTTTT. Translated, it gives CASSLSGGTAGELFF.

This chain connects TRBV6-5 to TRBJ1-2; D remains ambiguous. Trimming cost V 8 bases and J 8 bases, with 12 bases left between them. The CDR3 extends over 11 amino acids. Germline CDR1 and CDR2: MNHEY and SVGAGI. The CDR3 loop reads CASGNRLGYTF. CDR3 coding DNA: TGTGCCAGCGGCAATAGACTGGGCTACACCTTC.

The J gene is TRBJ2-1, the V gene TRBV6-1; 14 positions agree with TRBD2. The J call is uncertain, as TRBJ2-5 better fits the DNA end. Germline V lookup: CDR1 MNHNS, CDR2 SASEGT. The CDR3 contains 17 residues. The CDR3 here is CASSAPGTSGSEETQYF. CDR3 bases: TGTGCCAGCAGTGCGCCTGGGACTAGCGGGAGTGAAGAGACCCAGTACTTC.

The genes are TRBV5-6 and TRBJ1-2, with a weak D call TRBD1 (5 bases). This CDR3 is built from 14 residues. V gave up 4 bases and J gave up 3 bases, with 13 bases separating them. Germline CDR1 SGHDT, CDR2 YYEEEE. The CDR3: CASSRGDRHYGYTF. The CDR3 DNA sequence: TGTGCCAGCAGCCGGGGCGACCGGCACTATGGCTACACCTTC.

This clonotype was counted a few times. CDR3 in DNA: TGTGCCAGCAGCAGCGACTGGGGGGAGAGTCATACGCAGTATTTT. It specifies CASSSDWGESHTQYF. V and J are TRBV11-2 and TRBJ2-3; tentative D call: TRBD2 (6 bases). Germline V gives CDR1 SGHAT, CDR2 FQNNGV. The V end was cut by 5 bases, the J end by 7 bases, with 19 bases between. The CDR3 sequence is 15 residues long.

Here the CDR3 reads CASSWGQGMSTEAFF. The CDR3 nucleotides are TGTGCCAGCAGTTGGGGACAGGGCATGAGCACTGAAGCTTTCTTT. The gene calls are TRBV12-3 or TRBV12-4 and TRBJ1-1; 9 nucleotides align to TRBD1. The CDR3 extends over 15 amino acids. The V segment lost 4 bases and the J segment 4 bases; nucleotides outside the gene matches: 7.

There are a few counts of this clonotype. The V call is TRBV3-1, the J call TRBJ2-1; 8 positions match TRBD2. Unmatched junction bases numbered 12, after V lost 4 bases and J lost 4 bases. CDR1 is LGHDT, CDR2 YNNKEL, per germline (reference sequence). The CDR3 covers 17 residues. CDR3 DNA sequence: TGTGCCAGCAGCCTCCGCCGAGCGGGAGCGGTGTACAATGAGCAGTTCTTC. Protein sequence: CASSLRRAGAVYNEQFF.

The V call is TRBV7-9, the J call TRBJ1-1; TRBD1 is a possible D gene (6 bases). CDR1 and CDR2 from the germline V gene are SEHNR and FQNEAQ (reference sequence). V lost 3 bases and J 4 bases, leaving 9 bases between the germline ends. The CDR3 extends over 13 amino acids. DNA for the CDR3: TGTGCCAGCAGCTTTCACAGGGTCACTGAAGCTTTCTTT. It specifies CASSFHRVTEAFF.

The J gene is TRBJ2-1, the V gene TRBV20-1, with 11 bases matching TRBD2. This CDR3 region has 15 residues. Germline CDR1 is DFQATT and CDR2 is SNEGSKA (reference sequence). J lost 3 bases, V lost 5 bases, and 6 bases had no gene match. Written as DNA, the CDR3 is TGCAGTGCTTCGGGACTAGCGGAGGGCTACAATGAGCAGTTCTTC. Encoded protein: CSASGLAEGYNEQFF.

CDR3 sequence (DNA): TGTGCCAGCTCGTTTGTGGGGGCAGATACTGAAGCTTTCTTT. This translates into CASSFVGADTEAFF. V and J are TRBV7-9 and TRBJ1-1; a possible D gene is TRBD1 (6 bases). Germline CDR1 SEHNR, CDR2 FQNEAQ (reference sequence). Trimming took 8 bases from V and 5 from J, leaving 18 bases between them. This CDR3 comprises 14 residues.

A few counts support this clonotype. The chain recombines TRBV4-1 with TRBJ2-5; D unresolved. The CDR3 is 16 residues long. Germline V gene sequence: CDR1 MGHRA, CDR2 YSYEKL. The V end was cut by 2 bases, the J end by 1 base, with 14 bases between. CDR3 amino acids: CASSQPTPRGQETQYF. The CDR3 DNA follows: TGCGCCAGCAGCCAACCGACACCGCGTGGCCAAGAGACCCAGTACTTC.

This clonotype has a handful of counts. The V and J genes are TRBV12-3 or TRBV12-4 and TRBJ2-1; 7 positions agree with TRBD2. After removal of 8 bases from V and 4 bases from J, the junction contained 11 bases not matched to a gene. The CDR3 loop spans 15 amino acids. The CDR3 DNA sequence: TGTGCCAGCGATGGGAGGCTAGCGGCATACAATGAGCAGTTCTTC. Amino acid sequence: CASDGRLAAYNEQFF.